What follows are 30 T cell receptor beta chains derived from one specimen sequenced in a study of blood T cell repertoires in COVID-19. Only in-frame clones appear in the TCRdb table, and some are missing; sequencing was by immunoSEQ multiplex PCR. The sample contains 100,000 or so clones, almost 95% of which appear only once. Material: peripheral blood. All receptors come from a man aged 50-60 years with active COVID-19.

V gene TRBV6-6 combines with J gene TRBJ2-2; possibly TRBD1 for D (6 bases). Germline CDR1 is MNHNY and CDR2 is SVGAGI (reference sequence). The CDR3 is made up of 15 amino acids. V lost 6 bases and J 0 bases, leaving 11 bases between the germline ends. Here the CDR3 reads CASSVDRSNTGELFF. CDR3 sequence (DNA): TGTGCCAGCAGCGTCGACAGGTCGAACACCGGGGAGCTGTTTTTT.

V and J are TRBV7-9 and TRBJ1-1, with 8 bases that match TRBD1. Germline CDR1 reads SEHNR; CDR2 reads FQNEAQ (reference sequence). The CDR3 is 15 amino acids. The junction had 8 bases not matched to a gene; V was cut back by 4 bases and J by 4 bases. CDR3 sequence reads: CASSSLRTGFTEAFF. Here the CDR3 DNA reads TGTGCCAGCAGCTCCCTGCGGACAGGGTTCACTGAAGCTTTCTTT.

The chain carries TRBV5-6 and TRBJ2-1; D perhaps matches TRBD1 (5 bases). V dropped 4 bases and J dropped 4 bases, with 9 bases sitting between them. The germline CDR1 and CDR2 sequences are SGHDT and YYEEEE. The CDR3 has 13 amino acids. This chain's CDR3 is CASSGKGYNEQFF. In DNA form, the CDR3 reads TGTGCCAGCAGCGGAAAGGGGTACAATGAGCAGTTCTTC.

The chain links TRBV27 to TRBJ1-3; a weak D match, TRBD1 (5 bases). Per germline, CDR1 MNHEY and CDR2 SMNVEV (reference sequence). Trimming shortened V by 3 bases and J by 4 bases, and 7 bases separated the two germline ends. The CDR3 length is 13 residues. CDR3 sequence (DNA): TGTGCCAGCAGTTTGGGGCCCGGAAACACCATATATTTT. As protein: CASSLGPGNTIYF.

The chain carries TRBV28 and TRBJ1-1, with a possible D match to TRBD1 (5 bases). V lost 4 bases, J lost 5 bases, and 17 bases lay in between. This CDR3 comprises 15 residues. Germline lookup yields CDR1 MDHEN and CDR2 SYDVKM. CDR3 protein: CASSSLYAGRTEAFF. The CDR3 DNA sequence: TGTGCCAGCAGTTCCTTGTATGCGGGGCGGACTGAAGCTTTCTTT.

The chain employs TRBV7-8 and TRBJ2-1; the match to TRBD2 covers 10 bases. The CDR3 has 17 amino acids. The trim removed 0 bases at V and 5 bases at J, leaving 7 bases unmatched. The germline V gene encodes CDR1 SGHVS and CDR2 FQNEAQ. For the CDR3, the DNA is TGTGCCAGCAGCTTAGCGGGTTCGCTAGCGGGGGACAATGAGCAGTTCTTC. Encoded protein: CASSLAGSLAGDNEQFF.

The gene calls are TRBV7-7 and TRBJ2-3; D is possibly TRBD2 (6 bases). V dropped 1 base and J dropped 4 bases, with 9 bases sitting between them. Looked up from germline, CDR1 is SSHAT and CDR2 is FNYEAQ (reference sequence). The CDR3 is made up of 14 amino acids. CDR3 sequence (DNA): TGTGCCAGCAGCTTAGGGACTACCCCAGATACGCAGTATTTT. It is translated as CASSLGTTPDTQYF.

The chain carries TRBV7-2 and TRBJ1-3; a weak D match, TRBD1 (5 bases). The CDR3 consists of 17 residues. Deletions cut 4 bases from V and 4 bases from J, with 20 bases between. CDR1 SGHTA and CDR2 FQGNSA come from the germline V gene. The CDR3 reads CASSSSGWGVAGNTIYF. Here the CDR3 DNA reads TGTGCCAGCAGCTCAAGCGGATGGGGGGTAGCCGGAAACACCATATATTTT.

J is TRBJ2-1 and V is TRBV19; D not certain. The CDR3 contains 15 residues. The ends were cut back, 0 bases at V and 10 bases at J, with 16 bases in the middle. CDR1 and CDR2 (germline): LNHDA, SQIVND (reference sequence). The CDR3, as DNA: TGTGCCAGTAGTATAGAGGCCGGCTGGCGAGGCGAGCAGTTCTTC. Its translation is CASSIEAGWRGEQFF.

The chain combines TRBV7-9 with TRBJ1-1, with 7 nucleotides matching TRBD1. The CDR3 spans 14 residues. Trimming cost V 8 bases and J 0 bases; bases outside gene matches: 6. Germline values: CDR1 SEHNR, CDR2 FQNEAQ (reference sequence). CDR3 in DNA: TGTGCCAGCGTAACAGGGGAATTGAACACTGAAGCTTTCTTT. This gives the protein CASVTGELNTEAFF.

This chain connects TRBV28 to TRBJ2-1; 9 bases fit TRBD1. The CDR3 spans 16 residues. CDR1 is MDHEN and CDR2 is SYDVKM in the germline V gene. J was trimmed by 7 bases and V by 4 bases; bases with no gene match: 11. Here the CDR3 reads CASSSPGTGLRNEQFF. The DNA for the CDR3 is TGTGCCAGCAGTTCCCCCGGGACAGGGTTGAGGAATGAGCAGTTCTTC.

The V and J genes are TRBV28 and TRBJ2-7; D perhaps matches TRBD1 (5 bases). V was shortened by 3 bases and J by 5 bases, with 14 bases between the two germline ends. Germline V gene lookup returns CDR1 MDHEN and CDR2 SYDVKM. The CDR3 extends over 14 amino acids. The CDR3 bases are TGTGCCAGCAGTTTTAGGGGCTTCAGGGACGAGCAGTACTTC. Protein: CASSFRGFRDEQYF.

The J gene is TRBJ2-1, the V gene TRBV7-9, with D possibly being TRBD2 (5 bases). The germline V gene has CDR1 SEHNR and CDR2 FQNEAQ (reference sequence). The ends were cut back, 7 bases at V and 0 bases at J, with 10 bases in the middle. The CDR3 has 14 residues. The CDR3 is CASTYAGSYNEQFF. DNA of the CDR3: TGTGCCAGCACCTATGCGGGCTCCTACAATGAGCAGTTCTTC.

The CDR3 DNA follows: TGTGCCAGCAGTTCCCCTGGGACTGGCGAGCAGTACTTC. Translating gives CASSSPGTGEQYF. The rearrangement links TRBV28 to TRBJ2-7; a possible D gene is TRBD2 (6 bases). The CDR3 runs to 13 residues. Germline V gene data show CDR1 as MDHEN and CDR2 as SYDVKM. V lost 4 bases and J lost 6, with 13 bases in between.

V and J are TRBV19 and TRBJ2-2; 8 nucleotides agree with TRBD1. The length of the CDR3 is 15 residues. The V gene's germline CDR1 is LNHDA and CDR2 SQIVND (reference sequence). The J segment lost 4 bases and the V segment lost 10 bases, leaving 11 bases of the junction unmatched. The CDR3 is CATDFGQGVTGELFF. The CDR3 region has the DNA TGTGCCACCGACTTCGGACAGGGAGTCACCGGGGAGCTGTTTTTT.

The rearrangement links TRBV25-1 to TRBJ2-1; the match to TRBD2 covers 7 bases. Trimming removed 2 bases from V and 9 bases from J; junction bases left unmatched: 7. Germline loops: CDR1 MGHDK, CDR2 SYGVNS. The CDR3 loop spans 14 amino acids. The chain's CDR3 is CASSEAGEGVEQFF. The CDR3 coding sequence is TGTGCCAGCAGTGAAGCGGGAGAGGGTGTTGAGCAGTTCTTC. Complete variable domain (other parts from reference TRBV25-1 and TRBJ2-1): EADIYQTPRYLVIGTGKKITLECSQTMGHDKMYWYQQDPGMELHLIHYSYGVNSTEKGDLSSESTVSRIRTEHFPLTLESARPSHTSQYLCASSEAGEGVEQFFGPGTRLTVL.

The CDR3: CASSMRAEPQHF. CDR3 in DNA: TGTGCCAGTAGTATGAGGGCTGAGCCCCAGCATTTT. The genes are TRBV19 and TRBJ1-5; D gene unclear. V was trimmed by 3 bases and J by 8 bases, leaving 8 bases between them. The germline V gene encodes CDR1 LNHDA and CDR2 SQIVND (reference sequence). This CDR3 is 12 amino acids long.

The genes are TRBV2 and TRBJ1-1; possible D gene TRBD1, 5 bases. V shed 1 base and J shed 0 bases, with 12 bases lying between them. This CDR3 comprises 16 residues. Germline CDR1 is SNHLY and CDR2 is FYNNEI. The CDR3 loop is CASSEVGGDMNTEAFF. The CDR3 bases are TGTGCCAGCAGTGAAGTCGGGGGGGATATGAACACTGAAGCTTTCTTT.

The chain links TRBV24-1 to TRBJ1-1; 9 bases align to TRBD1. Germline CDR1 reads KGHDR; CDR2 reads SFDVKD. The CDR3 loop spans 15 amino acids. The J segment lost 6 bases and the V segment lost 7 bases, leaving 11 bases of the junction unmatched. The CDR3 DNA is TGTGCCACCAGGGGACAGGGTGGTGAAGTTTCTGAAGCTTTCTTT. Protein product: CATRGQGGEVSEAFF.

This clone was observed a single time. This chain connects TRBV6-6 to TRBJ1-4; D might be TRBD1 (5 bases). The CDR3 is 15 residues long. Trimming removed 6 bases at V and 0 bases at J, with 11 bases between. The germline V gene has CDR1 MNHNY and CDR2 SVGAGI (reference sequence). CDR3 nucleotide sequence: TGTGCCAGCAGAGCCGACAGCGCAACTAATGAAAAACTGTTTTTT. Translation: CASRADSATNEKLFF.

The rearrangement joins TRBV19 to TRBJ1-6, with TRBD1 matching over 7 bases. From germline, CDR1 is LNHDA and CDR2 SQIVND (reference sequence). J was trimmed by 10 bases and V by 5 bases; bases with no gene match: 11. This CDR3 is 15 amino acids long. CDR3 in DNA: TGTGCCAGTAGTGCCTACAGGGGAGTAAGGTCACCCCTCCACTTT. It codes for CASSAYRGVRSPLHF.

J is TRBJ1-5 and V is TRBV19; TRBD1 agrees at 12 bases. J lost 6 bases, V lost 7 bases, and 4 bases had no gene match. The germline CDR1 and CDR2 sequences are LNHDA and SQIVND (reference sequence). This CDR3 is 14 amino acids long. CDR3 residues: CASMGTGGGQPQHF. CDR3 DNA: TGTGCCAGTATGGGGACAGGGGGCGGTCAGCCCCAGCATTTT.

The chain uses TRBV5-1 and TRBJ2-1; tentatively, D is TRBD1 (5 bases). Germline lookup yields CDR1 SGHRS and CDR2 YFSETQ. The CDR3 runs to 15 residues. V was trimmed by 2 bases and J by 6 bases, leaving 15 bases between them. CDR3 DNA: TGCGCCAGCAGCTTCGGCAGGGTGAAGGCCAATGAGCAGTTCTTC. Residues: CASSFGRVKANEQFF. Full variable domain (rest looked up from reference TRBV5-1 and TRBJ2-1): KAGVTQTPRYLIKTRGQQVTLSCSPISGHRSVSWYQQTPGQGLQFLFEYFSETQRNKGNFPGRFSGRQFSNSRSEMNVSTLELGDSALYLCASSFGRVKANEQFFGPGTRLTVL.

This clone has only a few counts. The chain carries TRBV14 and TRBJ1-5; TRBD1 is a possible D gene (6 bases). V lost 1 base and J 7 bases, leaving 11 bases between the germline ends. The CDR3 consists of 14 residues. Germline CDR1 SGHDN, CDR2 FVKESK. CDR3 in DNA: TGTGCCAGCAGCCAAGCAGGGGCGAGGCAGCCCCAGCATTTT. Translation gives CASSQAGARQPQHF.

The rearrangement joins TRBV10-3 to TRBJ2-3, with 11 bases lining up with TRBD2. The CDR3 contains 14 residues. Trimming removed 5 bases from V and 4 bases from J; junction bases left unmatched: 2. CDR1 is ENHRY, CDR2 SYGVKD, per germline. The chain's CDR3 is CAISLAGGADTQYF. The CDR3 nucleotides are TGTGCCATCAGTTTAGCGGGAGGGGCAGATACGCAGTATTTT.

The chain employs TRBV20-1 and TRBJ1-1; a weak D match, TRBD1 (6 bases). The CDR3 covers 11 residues. Germline loops: CDR1 DFQATT, CDR2 SNEGSKA (reference sequence). Trimming stripped 7 bases from V and 11 bases from J, with 17 bases between. In DNA form, the CDR3 reads TGCAGTGTCAAGGGGGGGGCTATGGCTTTCTTT. It yields the protein CSVKGGAMAFF.

J is TRBJ1-2 and V is TRBV7-3; 10 nucleotides match TRBD1. The CDR3 sequence is 14 residues long. Germline CDR1 and CDR2: SGHTA and FQGTGA. J gave up 8 bases and V 5 bases, and 8 bases lay outside the gene matches. CDR3 sequence reads: CASSAGQGEGGYTF. CDR3 nucleotides: TGTGCCAGCAGCGCCGGACAGGGGGAGGGAGGCTACACCTTC.

The J gene is TRBJ1-5, the V gene TRBV30; maybe TRBD1 (5 bases). V shed 2 bases and J shed 5 bases, with 10 bases lying between them. Germline V gene lookup returns CDR1 GTSNPN and CDR2 SVGIG (reference sequence). This CDR3 comprises 13 residues. CDR3: CAWSPDSYQPQHF. The CDR3 region has the DNA TGTGCCTGGAGTCCTGACAGTTATCAGCCCCAGCATTTT.

This clone was counted between two and nine times. The rearrangement uses TRBV4-1 and TRBJ2-1, with TRBD2 matching over 7 bases. Unmatched junction bases numbered 8, after V lost 0 bases and J lost 6 bases. Germline CDR1 and CDR2: MGHRA and YSYEKL. The CDR3 runs to 16 residues. The CDR3, as DNA: TGCGCCAGCAGCCAAGAAGGCGGGAGCGTGGTCAATGAGCAGTTCTTC. Translation gives CASSQEGGSVVNEQFF.

Comment on this clone: Mismatch with germline at one junction end may stem from a read error. Other DNA variants within this sample encode the same CDR3. This chain links TRBV12-3 or TRBV12-4 with TRBJ1-6; D gene uncertain. The CDR3 runs 13 residues. The CDR3 is CASSSRMEAPLHF. The CDR3 DNA reads TGTGCCAGTAGTTCCCGAATGGAGGCACCCCTCCACTTT.